The next 4 T cell receptor delta chains were all read from a single sample in a study of fetal and pediatric gammadelta thymocytes. The thymus tissue was fetal, from elective terminations at roughly 14 to 22 weeks estimated gestational age. With CATT, TCRdb re-called clones from the reads. The sample lists under 1,500 delta-chain clones, approximately 10% seen once, with 10% to 15% in the top ten. Sequenced material: non-Vgamma9Vdelta2 gamma-delta T cells from the thymus. Sample subset: CD3+gammadeltaTCR+ thymocytes not co-expressing Vgamma9 and Vdelta2. The receptors come from a human fetus.

This clone is large (0.1 to 1%) in the sample. The same CDR3 also results from other DNA sequences found in this sample. The chain uses TRDV2 and TRDJ1; 10 positions agree with TRDD3. The V segment lost 0 bases and the J segment 3 bases; nucleotides outside the gene matches: 0. This CDR3 has 14 residues. Germline assignment: CDR1 GEAIGNYY and CDR2 EKD. CDR3 nucleotides: TGTGCCTGTGACACCGGGGGATACGCCGATAAACTCATCTTT. Its protein is CACDTGGYADKLIF.

A word on this clone: A much larger clone sits a single nucleotide away, making a read error possible. The V call is TRDV2, the J call TRDJ1; 13 nucleotides align to TRDD3. TCRdb lists no J gene, so it was determined here by aligning the DNA to germline. This CDR3 region has 19 residues. V dropped 3 bases and J dropped 0; count of bases not matched to a gene: 12. CDR1 GEAIGNYY and CDR2 EKD come from the germline V gene. CDR3 nucleotide sequence: TGTGCCTGTGACCCCGGCGAACTGGGGGATACGAAGTACACCGATAAACTCATCTTT. Amino acids: CACDPGELGDTKYTDKLIF.

This clone is labeled medium-sized. V usage is TRAV29/DV5 and J usage is TRDJ3; 11 bases line up with TRDD3. The CDR3 is 17 residues long. J lost 3 bases, V lost 0 bases, and 2 bases had no gene match. Germline assignment: CDR1 NSMFDY and CDR2 ISSIKDK. In DNA, the CDR3 is TGTGCAGCAAGCGCGACTGGGGGATACTGGGACACCCGACAGATGTTTTTC. It codes for CAASATGGYWDTRQMFF.

This clone was picked up a small number of times. A much more abundant neighbour one base away suggests this may be a read error. The DNA is omitted, as the CDR3 cannot be located on it reliably, and the CDR3 follows TCRdb's listing. The chain recombines TRAV29/DV5 with TRDJ2; the DNA was not used to check the table's D call, TRDD3. Germline CDR1 reads NSMFDY; CDR2 reads ISSIKDK. Termini included, the CDR3 measures 17 amino acids. This CDR3 is CSVLLCSKWDLTAQLFF.